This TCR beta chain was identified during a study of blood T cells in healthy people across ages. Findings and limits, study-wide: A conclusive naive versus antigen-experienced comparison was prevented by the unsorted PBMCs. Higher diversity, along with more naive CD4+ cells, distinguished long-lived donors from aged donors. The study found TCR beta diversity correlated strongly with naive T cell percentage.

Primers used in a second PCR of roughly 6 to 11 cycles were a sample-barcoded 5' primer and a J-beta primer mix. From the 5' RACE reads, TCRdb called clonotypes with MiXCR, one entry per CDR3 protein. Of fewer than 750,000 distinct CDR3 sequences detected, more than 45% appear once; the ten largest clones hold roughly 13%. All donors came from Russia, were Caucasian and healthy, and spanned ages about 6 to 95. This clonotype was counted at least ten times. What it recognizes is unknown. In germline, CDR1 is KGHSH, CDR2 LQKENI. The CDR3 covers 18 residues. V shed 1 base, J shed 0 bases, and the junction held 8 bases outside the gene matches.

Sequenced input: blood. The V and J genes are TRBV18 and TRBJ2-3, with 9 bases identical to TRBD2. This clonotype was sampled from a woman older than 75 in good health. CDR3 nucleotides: TGTGCCAGCTCACCACGGGGTAGCGGGAGCTCTAGCACAGATACGCAGTATTTT. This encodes CASSPRGSGSSSTDTQYF.